Below, 9 T cell receptor beta chains from the same sample are listed, as sequenced in a study of CD8+CD57+ T cells in acquired aplastic anemia. Patients chosen for sequencing had CD8+CD57+ cells that had expanded, as shown by flow cytometry. Genomic DNA served as template for TCR beta VDJ and CDR3 profiling. TCRdb recomputed calls from the reads with MiXCR, one row per CDR3 protein. Counted here are some 170,000 distinct CDR3 sequences, roughly 48% occurring once; the ten biggest clones make up approximately 1%. Input material: sorted CD4+, CD8+, or CD8+CD57+ T cells (not recorded which) from PBMCs. Source of these receptors: a human donor with aplastic anemia.

This clonotype has ten or more counts. The chain employs TRBV5-1 and TRBJ2-7; the D gene is possibly TRBD1 (6 bases). Germline loops: CDR1 SGHRS, CDR2 YFSETQ. Deletions cut 4 bases from V and 2 bases from J, with 16 bases between. This CDR3 has 15 residues. The CDR3 region is CASSQGHLGTYEQYF. The DNA of the CDR3 is TGCGCCAGCAGCCAGGGACACTTGGGCACCTACGAGCAGTACTTC.

At least ten counts were recorded for this clonotype. This chain joins TRBV5-6 and TRBJ2-1; 15 nucleotides match TRBD2. This CDR3 spans 15 amino acids. Germline CDR1 and CDR2: SGHDT and YYEEEE. With V trimmed by 4 bases and J by 8 bases, 4 bases remained unmatched. As DNA, the CDR3 is TGTGCCAGCAGCCGAGGACTAGCGGGGGGGCATGAGCAGTTCTTC. Protein product: CASSRGLAGGHEQFF.

The V call is TRBV11-1, the J call TRBJ2-3, with 7 bases matching TRBD1. The CDR3 is 15 amino acids. Germline CDR1 reads SGHAT; CDR2 reads FQDESV (reference sequence). Trimming took 5 bases from V and 3 from J; bases not matched to a gene: 8. The CDR3 DNA is TGTGCCAGCAGCCAGGGGGTTAGCGAGACAGATACGCAGTATTTT. Amino acid sequence: CASSQGVSETDTQYF. Full variable domain (remainder filled in from reference TRBV11-1 and TRBJ2-3): EAEVAQSPRYKITEKSQAVAFWCDPISGHATLYWYRQILGQGPELLVQFQDESVVDDSQLPKDRFSAERLKGVDSTLKIQPAELGDSAMYLCASSQGVSETDTQYFGPGTRLTVL.

Of note for this clonotype: The CDR3 carries no conserved terminal phenylalanine or tryptophan, so it likely arises from a read error. The rearrangement links TRBV10-3 to TRBJ1-1, with a tentative D call TRBD1 (5 bases). The CDR3 has 13 amino acids. Trimming left V 3 bases short and J 1 base short, with 6 bases between. Germline CDR1 ENHRY, CDR2 SYGVKD. Here the CDR3 reads CAISDRANTEAFL. In DNA, the CDR3 is TGTGCCATCAGTGACAGGGCGAACACTGAAGCTTTCCTT.

This clonotype was counted at least ten times. CDR3 nucleotide sequence: TGTGCCAGCAGTTACGGTAGGGTAATGAACACTGAAGCTTTCTTT. Residues: CASSYGRVMNTEAFF. V and J are TRBV6-5 and TRBJ1-1; the D is unclear. Trimming stripped 2 bases from V and 0 bases from J, with 10 bases between. Germline CDR1 and CDR2: MNHEY and SVGAGI. The CDR3 length is 15 residues.

CDR3: CAIKPGHEQYF. The CDR3 DNA is TGTGCCATCAAACCGGGCCACGAGCAGTACTTC. This chain links TRBV9 with TRBJ2-7; D is ambiguous. The CDR3 runs 11 residues. Germline-derived CDR1 and CDR2 are SGDLS and YYNGEE. Between the trimmed V and J ends, which lost 9 bases and 5 bases, there was a span of 12 bases.

The chain has TRBV19 and TRBJ1-5; 8 bases are a match to TRBD1. CDR1 and CDR2 (germline): LNHDA, SQIVND (reference sequence). Trimming cost V 1 base and J 5 bases; bases outside gene matches: 10. The CDR3 loop spans 17 amino acids. The CDR3 bases are TGTGCCAGTAGTATAGCCGGACAGGGACGTTACCATCAGCCCCAGCATTTT. Amino acids: CASSIAGQGRYHQPQHF.

In its sample, this clonotype was seen many times. V usage is TRBV6-5 and J usage is TRBJ2-7; no clear D gene. Trimming pared 4 bases from V and 7 bases from J, leaving 11 bases between. Germline loops: CDR1 MNHEY, CDR2 SVGAGI. The CDR3 loop spans 12 amino acids. The CDR3 nucleotides read TGTGCCAGCAGTTTTGGGGTCCCGGAGCAGTACTTC. It encodes CASSFGVPEQYF.

Concerning this clonotype itself: The missing conserved phenylalanine or tryptophan at the end of this CDR3 makes a read error likely. The chain carries TRBV7-7 and TRBJ2-7, with D tentatively TRBD2 (6 bases). This CDR3 is 14 amino acids long. Germline-derived CDR1 and CDR2 are SSHAT and FNYEAQ (reference sequence). DNA for the CDR3: TGCGCCAGCAGCTTGGGACGGGGGTCGGACGAGCAGTACTCC. This codes for CASSLGRGSDEQYS.